Each of the 20 T cell receptor beta chains below was sequenced from the same sample in a study of human T cells and chemical hapten exposure. TCRdb itself ran the RACE reads through MiXCR, one entry per CDR3 protein. The sample lists some 81,000 distinct CDR3 sequences, about 6.8% occurring once. Time point of the sample: patch test 1, 2 weeks after DPC sensitization. The sample's treatment: therapeutic diphenylcyclopropenone sensitization with weekly scalp DPC. This material consisted of whole blood, taken in connection with sensitization to the hapten diphenylcyclopropenone (DPC). Every receptor here comes from a woman aged 25 to 39 with alopecia areata. Some clones in this sample may be carry-over from other donors' samples.

Many counts were recorded for this clonotype. The V and J genes are TRBV7-2 and TRBJ2-7, with 11 bases matching TRBD2. Germline V CDR1 and CDR2: SGHTA, FQGNSA. The V and J ends lost 1 base and 6 bases, in that order; junction bases with no gene match: 5. This CDR3 has 15 amino acids. The CDR3 DNA sequence: TGTGCCAGCAGCTTAGAGGCTAGCGGGGGGCCCGAGCAGTACTTC. It specifies CASSLEASGGPEQYF.

This clonotype was found a few times. The chain combines TRBV19 with TRBJ2-7, with 8 nucleotides matching TRBD1. CDR3 length equals 13 residues. From germline, CDR1 is LNHDA and CDR2 SQIVND (reference sequence). The V segment lost 9 bases and the J segment 5 bases; nucleotides outside the gene matches: 9. CDR3 loop: CASRTGGLDEQYF. The CDR3, as DNA: TGTGCCAGCCGTACAGGGGGGTTGGACGAGCAGTACTTC.

At least ten counts were recorded for this clonotype. This rearrangement joins TRBV29-1 to TRBJ2-3; the D is unclear. Germline V CDR1 and CDR2: SQVTM, ANQGSEA. The CDR3 runs 13 residues. The V end lost 3 bases, the J end lost 0 bases, and 7 bases lay between the germline ends. The CDR3 nucleotides read TGCAGCGTTGACTTGGCGAGCACAGATACGCAGTATTTT. The encoded protein is CSVDLASTDTQYF.

A few counts support this clonotype. This chain joins TRBV12-3 or TRBV12-4 and TRBJ2-6; D gene unclear. This CDR3 spans 15 amino acids. With 6 bases removed from V and 0 bases from J, the gap between germline ends came to 9 bases. The CDR3 loop is CASRPRASGANVLTF. The CDR3 bases are TGTGCCAGCAGGCCGAGAGCCTCTGGGGCCAACGTCCTGACTTTC.

The chain is built from TRBV29-1 and TRBJ2-3, with D possibly being TRBD1 or TRBD2 (5 bases each). The CDR3 has 14 amino acids. The V gene lost 4 bases and the J gene lost 4 bases, with 15 bases spanning the gap. CDR1 and CDR2 from the germline V gene are SQVTM and ANQGSEA. The CDR3 region is CSVGGGVSSDTQYF. DNA for the CDR3: TGCAGCGTTGGTGGGGGAGTGTCCTCAGATACGCAGTATTTT.

In its sample, this clonotype was seen a few times. The V gene is TRBV6-2 or TRBV6-3, the J gene TRBJ1-5, with D maybe TRBD1 (5 bases). The germline V gene encodes CDR1 MNHEY and CDR2 SVGEGT. The CDR3 is 15 amino acids. Trimming took 5 bases from V and 1 from J, leaving 12 bases between them. DNA of the CDR3: TGTGCCAGCAGTCCATGGACATCAAGCAATCAGCCCCAGCATTTT. Its protein is CASSPWTSSNQPQHF.

With regard to this clonotype: A read error is possible here, since a much larger clone lies one base away. V gene TRBV7-9 combines with J gene TRBJ2-7; tentatively, D is TRBD1 (6 bases). CDR3 length: 14 amino acids. V was cut by 8 bases and J by 1 base, with 15 bases left in between. Germline V CDR1 and CDR2: SEHNR, FQNEAQ (reference sequence). The CDR3 DNA follows: TGTGCCAGCGAGGGGGTCGGACCATCCTACGAGCAGTACTTC. Its translation is CASEGVGPSYEQYF. Looking up the rest from reference TRBV7-9 and TRBJ2-7 gives the full variable domain: DTGVSQNPRHKITKRGQNVTFRCDPISEHNRLYWYRQTLGQGPEFLTYFQNEAQLEKSRLLSDRFSAERPKGSFSTLEIQRTEQGDSAMYLCASEGVGPSYEQYFGPGTRLTVT.

This clonotype was counted many times. The rearrangement uses TRBV5-1 and TRBJ1-1; D unresolved. V was trimmed by 1 base and J by 0 bases, leaving 4 bases between them. This CDR3 region has 13 residues. Germline V CDR1 and CDR2: SGHRS, YFSETQ. The DNA for the CDR3 is TGCGCCAGCAGCTTGAGCGTGAACACTGAAGCTTTCTTT. It is translated as CASSLSVNTEAFF.

This clonotype was detected ten times or more. The chain couples TRBV7-9 to TRBJ2-7; D is perhaps TRBD1 (5 bases). Trimming took 2 bases from V and 6 from J, leaving 17 bases between them. The germline gives CDR1 SEHNR, CDR2 FQNEAQ (reference sequence). CDR3 length: 15 amino acids. For the CDR3, the DNA is TGTGCCAGCAGCTTATGGGGCAGCACGGCCGGCGAGCAGTACTTC. The encoded protein is CASSLWGSTAGEQYF.

This clonotype has just a few counts. The gene calls are TRBV3-1 and TRBJ2-7; either TRBD1 or TRBD2 may fit D (6 bases each). Per the germline V gene, CDR1 is LGHDT and CDR2 is YNNKEL (reference sequence). Trimming took off 3 bases at V and 4 bases at J, with 10 bases between the two ends. CDR3 size: 13 residues. The CDR3 DNA follows: TGTGCCAGCAGCCATCTAGGGGGGTACGAGCAGTACTTC. Translated: CASSHLGGYEQYF.

CDR3 amino acids: CASSPIRDRGHPVNREAFF. The CDR3 DNA sequence: TGTGCCAGCAGCCCAATCAGGGACAGGGGGCACCCCGTAAACAGGGAAGCTTTCTTT. V gene TRBV7-9 combines with J gene TRBJ1-1; 12 bases agree with TRBD1. J was trimmed by 8 bases and V by 5 bases; bases with no gene match: 21. CDR3 length: 19 amino acids. From germline, CDR1 is SEHNR and CDR2 FQNEAQ (reference sequence).

The chain recombines TRBV10-3 with TRBJ2-7, with 8 positions matching TRBD1. The CDR3 is 15 residues long. Trimming at V came to 3 bases and at J to 2 bases, leaving 6 bases not matched to a gene. CDR1 is ENHRY and CDR2 is SYGVKD in the germline V gene. CDR3 sequence reads: CAISESPRGPYEQYF. The CDR3 DNA sequence: TGTGCCATCAGTGAATCCCCCAGGGGGCCCTACGAGCAGTACTTC.

This clonotype was recorded many times. V gene TRBV19 combines with J gene TRBJ2-5, with D perhaps TRBD1 or TRBD2 (6 bases each). This CDR3 comprises 14 residues. V was shortened by 2 bases and J by 5 bases, with 12 bases between the two germline ends. CDR1 is LNHDA and CDR2 is SQIVND in the germline V gene (reference sequence). In DNA, the CDR3 is TGTGCCAGTAGTATAAAACAGGGAGGCGAGACCCAGTACTTC. It yields the protein CASSIKQGGETQYF.

This clonotype was detected a few times. Mismatch with germline at one junction end may stem from a read error. V is TRBV29-1 and J is TRBJ2-1; D is possibly TRBD1 (5 bases). Germline V CDR1 and CDR2: SQVTM, ANQGSEA. CDR3 length: 11 residues. CDR3 bases: TGCAGCGTCGACACTAAGGGGCATGGTAGTTTC. It codes for CSVDTKGHGSF.

CDR3 protein: CAISPGQGTEAFF. In nucleotides, the CDR3 is TGTGCCATCAGTCCGGGACAGGGAACTGAAGCTTTCTTT. The rearrangement uses TRBV10-3 and TRBJ1-1; TRBD1 matches at 9 bases. V was clipped by 5 bases and J by 5 bases; unmatched bases: 3. The CDR3 has 13 residues. Germline CDR1 and CDR2: ENHRY and SYGVKD.

This clonotype was seen a handful of times. The chain recombines TRBV3-1 with TRBJ1-2; D uncertain. CDR1 LGHDT and CDR2 YNNKEL come from the germline V gene (reference sequence). Trimming stripped 1 base from V and 9 bases from J, with 18 bases between. This CDR3 is built from 15 residues. CDR3 sequence (DNA): TGTGCCAGCAGCCAAGGGCCGAACAGTAGGGTGAGCTACACCTTC. Translation: CASSQGPNSRVSYTF.

The rearrangement joins TRBV7-9 to TRBJ2-1; 7 nucleotides align to TRBD1. The CDR3 totals 11 residues. The J segment lost 14 bases and the V segment lost 7 bases, leaving 8 bases of the junction unmatched. Germline V gene lookup returns CDR1 SEHNR and CDR2 FQNEAQ (reference sequence). DNA of the CDR3: TGTGCCAGCACCCAGGGGGTTTATGAGTTCTTC. Amino acid sequence: CASTQGVYEFF.

This clonotype was observed many times. V and J are TRBV24-1 and TRBJ2-1; 8 bases match TRBD1. Looked up from germline, CDR1 is KGHDR and CDR2 is SFDVKD. The V and J ends lost 3 bases and 7 bases, in that order; junction bases with no gene match: 10. This CDR3 region has 16 residues. Written as DNA, the CDR3 is TGTGCCACCAGTGATAATGGCAGGGGGCATATTAATGAGCAGTTCTTC. It is translated as CATSDNGRGHINEQFF.

This clonotype has a count of ten or more. The genes are TRBV20-1 and TRBJ1-4; D remains ambiguous. The CDR3 covers 15 residues. CDR1 and CDR2 (germline): DFQATT, SNEGSKA (reference sequence). V lost 0 bases and J lost 0, with 8 bases in between. CDR3 sequence reads: CSARDLVTTNEKLFF. CDR3 nucleotides: TGCAGTGCTAGAGATTTGGTTACAACTAATGAAAAACTGTTTTTT.

This clonotype was detected ten times or more. V gene TRBV28 combines with J gene TRBJ1-4, with TRBD1 matching 8 bases. CDR1 MDHEN and CDR2 SYDVKM come from the germline V gene. With V trimmed by 5 bases and J by 6 bases, 8 bases remained unmatched. This CDR3 contains 15 residues. The CDR3: CASSRPGQADEKLFF. CDR3 DNA sequence: TGTGCCAGCAGTCGTCCGGGACAGGCTGATGAAAAACTGTTTTTT.